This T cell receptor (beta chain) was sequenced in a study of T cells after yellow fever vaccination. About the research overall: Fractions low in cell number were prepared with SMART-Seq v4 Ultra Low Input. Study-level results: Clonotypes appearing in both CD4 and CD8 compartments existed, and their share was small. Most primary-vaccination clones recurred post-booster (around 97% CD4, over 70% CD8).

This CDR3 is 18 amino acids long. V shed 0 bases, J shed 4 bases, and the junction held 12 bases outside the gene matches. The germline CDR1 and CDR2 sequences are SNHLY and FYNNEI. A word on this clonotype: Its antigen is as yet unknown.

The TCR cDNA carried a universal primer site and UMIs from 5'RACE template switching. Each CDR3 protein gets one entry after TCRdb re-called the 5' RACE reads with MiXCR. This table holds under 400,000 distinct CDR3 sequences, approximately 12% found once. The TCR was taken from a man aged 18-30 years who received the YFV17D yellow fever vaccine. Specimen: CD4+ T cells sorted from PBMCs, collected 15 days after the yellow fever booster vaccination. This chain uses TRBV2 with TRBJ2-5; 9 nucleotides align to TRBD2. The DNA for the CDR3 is TGTGCCAGCAGTGAAGCGCGGACTAGCGCGGTGTTAGGAGAGACCCAGTACTTC. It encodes CASSEARTSAVLGETQYF.